This is a list of T cell receptor beta chains from one sample in a study of metastatic and nonmetastatic thyroid tumors. With MiXCR, TCRdb reprocessed the PCR reads. The sample contains roughly 41,000 clones, approximately 16% of which appear only once. The sample consisted of blood. The receptors shown here come from a female donor with papillary thyroid cancer or a benign thyroid nodule (not recorded which). Some clones in this sample may be carry-over from other donors' samples. The CDR3 runs from the conserved cysteine through the conserved F or W. Fields, in order: V gene, D gene, J gene, clone size, CDR3 protein, CDR3 DNA. A D gene is named only where the DNA matches it firmly. Rows may omit the clone size; those that give it use once, few, many or a size class.

v_gene: TRBV9; d_gene: -; j_gene: TRBJ2-1; abundance: many; CDR3aa: CASSVLQGITDEQFF; CDR3nt: TGTGCCAGCAGCGTCCTTCAGGGTATTACGGATGAGCAGTTCTTC
v_gene: TRBV19; d_gene: -; j_gene: TRBJ1-5; abundance: many; CDR3aa: CASLKNAGNQPQHF; CDR3nt: TGTGCCAGCCTCAAGAACGCGGGCAATCAGCCCCAGCATTTT
v_gene: TRBV28; d_gene: -; j_gene: TRBJ1-2; abundance: many; CDR3aa: CASSPGSINYGYTF; CDR3nt: TGTGCCAGCAGTCCCGGCAGCATTAACTATGGCTACACCTTC
v_gene: TRBV5-1; d_gene: TRBD2; j_gene: TRBJ2-2; abundance: -; CDR3aa: CASSLAGGRGTGELFF; CDR3nt: TGCGCCAGCAGCTTGGCCGGCGGGAGGGGTACCGGGGAGCTGTTTTTT
v_gene: TRBV11-1; d_gene: -; j_gene: TRBJ1-1; abundance: -; CDR3aa: CSSSLAPVQVKRGAFF; CDR3nt: TGTTCCAGCAGCTTAGCTCCCGTACAGGTGAAAAGGGGAGCTTTCTTT
v_gene: TRBV27; d_gene: -; j_gene: TRBJ2-7; abundance: few; CDR3aa: CASSLISAYEHYF; CDR3nt: TGCGCCAGCAGTTTAATATCTGCCTACGAGCACTACTTC
v_gene: TRBV7-9; d_gene: -; j_gene: TRBJ2-2; abundance: many; CDR3aa: CASSLGDLAGELFF; CDR3nt: TGTGCCAGCAGCCTAGGGGATCTCGCCGGGGAGCTGTTTTTT
v_gene: TRBV20-1; d_gene: TRBD2; j_gene: TRBJ2-1; abundance: many; CDR3aa: CSARGSGRSYNEQFF; CDR3nt: TGCAGTGCTAGGGGTAGCGGGAGGAGCTACAATGAGCAGTTCTTC
v_gene: TRBV10-2; d_gene: -; j_gene: TRBJ2-3; abundance: many; CDR3aa: CASSGPQGKPDTQYF; CDR3nt: TGCGCCAGCAGTGGACCACAGGGCAAGCCAGATACGCAGTATTTT
v_gene: TRBV4-1; d_gene: -; j_gene: TRBJ2-3; abundance: many; CDR3aa: CASSLNGATDTQYF; CDR3nt: TGCGCCAGCAGCCTGAACGGGGCTACAGATACGCAGTATTTT
v_gene: TRBV12-3/TRBV12-4; d_gene: -; j_gene: TRBJ1-1; abundance: few; CDR3aa: CAISPGPGWWPNTEAFF; CDR3nt: TGTGCCATCAGCCCTGGCCCAGGGTGGTGGCCGAACACTGAAGCTTTCTTT
v_gene: TRBV20-1; d_gene: TRBD1; j_gene: TRBJ1-2; abundance: -; CDR3aa: CSASFTGTDNHGYNF; CDR3nt: TGCAGTGCTTCATTTACCGGGACAGATAACCATGGCTACAACTTC
v_gene: TRBV9; d_gene: -; j_gene: TRBJ2-3; abundance: -; CDR3aa: CASREEAGGGWTDTQYF; CDR3nt: TGTGCCAGCAGAGAGGAGGCAGGGGGAGGGTGGACAGATACGCAGTATTTT
v_gene: TRBV29-1; d_gene: -; j_gene: TRBJ1-1; abundance: many; CDR3aa: CSAERGEAFF; CDR3nt: TGCAGCGCTGAACGGGGTGAAGCTTTCTTT
v_gene: TRBV28; d_gene: -; j_gene: TRBJ2-7; abundance: -; CDR3aa: CASSLRGGDEQYF; CDR3nt: TGTGCCAGCAGTCTTAGGGGGGGCGACGAGCAGTACTTC